This T cell receptor beta chain was sequenced during a study of CD8+ T cells in alopecia areata. For the study at large: Female C3H/HeJ mice aged roughly 7-10 weeks received skin from spontaneously alopecic C3H/HeJ graft donors aged about 6-12 months.

Only a few counts were recorded for this clone. Gene names are mouse gene names. Read sequence stops 4 residues before the CDR3 end, and the germline J gene provides the missing end. Reverse transcription of extracted RNA yielded cDNA, which provided the sequencing template. Method: immunoSEQ multiplex PCR; TCRdb's copy keeps in-frame clones and lacks some. The sample includes roughly 120,000 clones, none of them occurring once. The CDR3 covers 15 residues. Losses at the gene ends were 5 bases for V and 1 base for J; bases not matched to a gene: 4. The germline V gene encodes CDR1 LGHNA and CDR2 YNLKQL (reference sequence).

The rearrangement joins TRBV5 to TRBJ2-5, with 9 bases matching TRBD2. The clonotype comes from a C3H/HeJ mouse with alopecia areata. Strain haplotype at MHC: H2-k. The specimen sequenced was lesional skin. CDR3 bases read: TGTGCCAGCAGCTCCCGACTGGGGGACCAAGAC. Translated, it gives CASSSRLGDQD. The full CDR3 is CASSSRLGDQDTQYF.